This T cell receptor beta chain was documented in a study of T cell responses to AZD1222 COVID-19 vaccine. Sequencing was performed with immunoSEQ multiplex PCR; in TCRdb, only in-frame clones are kept and a portion is missing. The sample yields some 64,000 clones, more than 85% seen once. CDR1 is MNHEY, CDR2 SVGAGI, per germline. CDR3 length equals 16 residues. Losses at the gene ends were 4 bases for V and 7 bases for J; bases not matched to a gene: 11. Sequencing used peripheral blood, obtained on day 0 of AZD1222 vaccination. The TCR was taken from an adult in good health. This sequence joins TRBV6-5 and TRBJ1-3; 9 nucleotides match TRBD1. The CDR3 bases are TGTGCCAGCAGTTCTTACCGGGACAGGGTCTTCAACACCATATATTTT. It codes for CASSSYRDRVFNTIYF.